This T cell receptor beta chain comes out of a study of OX40 agonist ivuxolimab in advanced cancers. Study information: The treatment was a fully human IgG2 OX40 agonist, ivuxolimab. Dose-escalation patients were diagnosed with hepatocellular carcinoma, melanoma, renal cell cancer or head and neck cancer. Partial responses were achieved by three patients, of whom one had hepatocellular carcinoma and two had cutaneous melanoma.

TCRdb's table, derived via immunoSEQ multiplex PCR, lists solely in-frame clones and lacks some. The sample yields about 84,000 clones, approximately 84% seen once. Trimming removed 0 bases from V and 2 bases from J; junction bases left unmatched: 2. Germline V lookup: CDR1 SGHRS, CDR2 YFSETQ. The CDR3 extends over 15 amino acids. The origin of this receptor is an adult with an advanced solid tumor such as melanoma, head and neck, liver or kidney cancer. The sample consisted of CD4+ or CD8+ T cells sorted from blood, taken in a trial of the OX40 agonist ivuxolimab. The chain uses TRBV5-1 and TRBJ2-3; 8 positions match TRBD1. The CDR3 DNA is TGCGCCAGCAGCTTGGACAGGGGGGACACAGATACGCAGTATTTT. Its translation is CASSLDRGDTDTQYF.